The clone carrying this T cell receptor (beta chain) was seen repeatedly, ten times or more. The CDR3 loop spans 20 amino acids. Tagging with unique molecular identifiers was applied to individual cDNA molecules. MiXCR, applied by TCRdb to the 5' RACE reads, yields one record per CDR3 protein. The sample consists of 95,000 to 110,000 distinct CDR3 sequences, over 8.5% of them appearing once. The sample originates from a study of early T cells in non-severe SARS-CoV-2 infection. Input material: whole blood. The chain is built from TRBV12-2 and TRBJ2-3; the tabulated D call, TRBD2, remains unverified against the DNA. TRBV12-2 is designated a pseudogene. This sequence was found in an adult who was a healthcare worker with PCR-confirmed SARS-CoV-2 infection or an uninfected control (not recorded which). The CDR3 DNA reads TGTGCAAGTCGCCCTTTTGCGGGAGGGCTCTCACATCAAACCTCGGATACGCAGTATTTT. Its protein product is CASRPFAGGLSHQTSDTQYF.